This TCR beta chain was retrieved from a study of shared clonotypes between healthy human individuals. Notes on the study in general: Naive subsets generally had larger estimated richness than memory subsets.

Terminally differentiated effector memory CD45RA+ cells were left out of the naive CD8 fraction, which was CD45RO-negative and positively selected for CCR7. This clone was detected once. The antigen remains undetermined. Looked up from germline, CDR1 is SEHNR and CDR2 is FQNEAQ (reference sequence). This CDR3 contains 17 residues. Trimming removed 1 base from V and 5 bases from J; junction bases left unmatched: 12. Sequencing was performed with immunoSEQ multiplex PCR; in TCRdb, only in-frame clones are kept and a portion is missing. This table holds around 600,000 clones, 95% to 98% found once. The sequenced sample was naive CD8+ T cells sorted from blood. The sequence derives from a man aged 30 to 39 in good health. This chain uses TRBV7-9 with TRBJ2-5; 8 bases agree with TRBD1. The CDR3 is CASSLVGTGPAYETQYF. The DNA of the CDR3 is TGTGCCAGCAGCTTAGTGGGGACAGGACCCGCTTATGAGACCCAGTACTTC.